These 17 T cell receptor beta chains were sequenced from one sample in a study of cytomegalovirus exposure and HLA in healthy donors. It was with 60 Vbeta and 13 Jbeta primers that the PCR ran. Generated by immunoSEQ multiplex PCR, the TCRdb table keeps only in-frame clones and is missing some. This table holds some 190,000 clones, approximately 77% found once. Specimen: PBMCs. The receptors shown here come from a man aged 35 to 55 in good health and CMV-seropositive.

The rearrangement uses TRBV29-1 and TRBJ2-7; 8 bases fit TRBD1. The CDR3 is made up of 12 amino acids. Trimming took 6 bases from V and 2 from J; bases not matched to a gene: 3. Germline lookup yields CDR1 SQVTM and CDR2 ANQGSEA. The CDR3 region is CSVGTGPYEQYF. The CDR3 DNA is TGCAGCGTGGGGACAGGTCCCTACGAGCAGTACTTC.

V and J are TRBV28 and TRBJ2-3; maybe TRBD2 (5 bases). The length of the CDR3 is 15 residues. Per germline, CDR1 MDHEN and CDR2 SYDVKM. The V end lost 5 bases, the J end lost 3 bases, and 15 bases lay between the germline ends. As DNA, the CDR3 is TGTGCCAGCAGTCCTGGCGGGCTGGGAACAGATACGCAGTATTTT. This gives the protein CASSPGGLGTDTQYF.

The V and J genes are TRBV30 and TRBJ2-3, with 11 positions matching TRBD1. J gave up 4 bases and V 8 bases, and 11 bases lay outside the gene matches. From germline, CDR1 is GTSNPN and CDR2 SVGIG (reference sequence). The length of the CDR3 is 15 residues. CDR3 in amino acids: CALSEGTGGPDTQYF. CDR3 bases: TGTGCCCTAAGCGAGGGGACAGGGGGTCCAGATACGCAGTATTTT.

The CDR3, as DNA: TGTGCCAGTAGGGAGCAGGGTTCGGAAAACACCATATATTTT. This codes for CASREQGSENTIYF. V usage is TRBV19 and J usage is TRBJ1-3, with TRBD1 as a possible D gene (5 bases). With 6 bases removed from V and 6 bases from J, the gap between germline ends came to 15 bases. The CDR3 is 14 amino acids. Germline lookup yields CDR1 LNHDA and CDR2 SQIVND (reference sequence). Combining the CDR3 with reference TRBV19 and TRBJ1-3 gives the whole variable domain DGGITQSPKYLFRKEGQNVTLSCEQNLNHDAMYWYRQDPGQGLRLIYYSQIVNDFQKGDIAEGYSVSREKKESFPLTVTSAQKNPTAFYLCASREQGSENTIYFGEGSWLTVV.

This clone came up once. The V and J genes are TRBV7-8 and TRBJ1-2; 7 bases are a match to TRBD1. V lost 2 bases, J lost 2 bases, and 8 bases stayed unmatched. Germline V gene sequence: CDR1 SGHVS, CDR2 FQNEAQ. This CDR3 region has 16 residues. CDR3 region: CASSLRAGGTNYGYTF. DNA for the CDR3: TGTGCCAGCAGCTTACGGGCAGGGGGGACAAACTATGGCTACACCTTC. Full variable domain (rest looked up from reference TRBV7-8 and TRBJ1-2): GAGVSQSPRYKVAKRGQDVALRCDPISGHVSLFWYQQALGQGPEFLTYFQNEAQLDKSGLPSDRFFAERPEGSVSTLKIQRTQQEDSAVYLCASSLRAGGTNYGYTFGSGTRLTVV.

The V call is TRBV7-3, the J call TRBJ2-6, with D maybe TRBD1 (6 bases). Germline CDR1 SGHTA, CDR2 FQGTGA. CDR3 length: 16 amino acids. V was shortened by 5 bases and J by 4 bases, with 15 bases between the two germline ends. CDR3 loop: CASSGTTGIGANVLTF. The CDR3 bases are TGTGCCAGCAGCGGTACAACAGGGATCGGGGCCAACGTCCTGACTTTC.

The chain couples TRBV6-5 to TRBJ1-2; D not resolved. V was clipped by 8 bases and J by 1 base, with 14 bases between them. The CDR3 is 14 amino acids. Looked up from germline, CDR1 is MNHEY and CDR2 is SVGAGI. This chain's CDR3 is CASRSGEDNYGYTF. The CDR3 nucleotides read TGTGCCAGCCGCTCCGGGGAAGATAACTATGGCTACACCTTC.

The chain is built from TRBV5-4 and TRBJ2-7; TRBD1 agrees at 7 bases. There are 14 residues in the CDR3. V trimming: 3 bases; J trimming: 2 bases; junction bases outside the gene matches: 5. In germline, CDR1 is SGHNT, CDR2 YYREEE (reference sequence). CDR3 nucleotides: TGTGCCAGCAGCTCACGGGACAGCCCCTACGAGCAGTACTTC. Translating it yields CASSSRDSPYEQYF.

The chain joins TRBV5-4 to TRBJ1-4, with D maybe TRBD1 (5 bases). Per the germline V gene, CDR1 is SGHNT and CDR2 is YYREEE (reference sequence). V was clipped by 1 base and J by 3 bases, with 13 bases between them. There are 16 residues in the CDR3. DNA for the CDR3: TGTGCCAGCAGCTTGCGTGACAGTGCCTCTAATGAAAAACTGTTTTTT. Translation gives CASSLRDSASNEKLFF.

CDR3 sequence reads: CASSFGQRTEAFF. CDR3 bases: TGTGCCAGCAGTTTCGGACAGAGGACTGAAGCTTTCTTT. The chain joins TRBV27 to TRBJ1-1; D is possibly TRBD1 (6 bases). Looked up from germline, CDR1 is MNHEY and CDR2 is SMNVEV (reference sequence). V shed 3 bases and J shed 5 bases, with 10 bases lying between them. The CDR3 is made up of 13 amino acids.

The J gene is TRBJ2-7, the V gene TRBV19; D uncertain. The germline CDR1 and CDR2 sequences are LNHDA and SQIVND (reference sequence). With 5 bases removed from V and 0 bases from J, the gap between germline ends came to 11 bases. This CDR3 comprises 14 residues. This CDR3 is CASSPARSSYEQYF. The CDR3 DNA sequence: TGTGCCAGTAGTCCGGCACGGAGCTCCTACGAGCAGTACTTC.

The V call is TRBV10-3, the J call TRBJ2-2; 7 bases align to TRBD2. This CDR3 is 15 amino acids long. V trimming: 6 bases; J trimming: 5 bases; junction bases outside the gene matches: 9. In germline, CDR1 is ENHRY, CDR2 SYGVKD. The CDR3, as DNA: TGTGCCATCAGCAAAAGCTGGGGGGGAACCGGGGAGCTGTTTTTT. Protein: CAISKSWGGTGELFF.

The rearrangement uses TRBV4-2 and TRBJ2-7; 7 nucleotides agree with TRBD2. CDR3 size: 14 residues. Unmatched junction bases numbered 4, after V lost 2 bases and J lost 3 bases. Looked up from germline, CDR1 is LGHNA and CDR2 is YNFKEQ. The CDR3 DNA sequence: TGTGCCAGCAGCCAACCAGCGGGGATCTACGAGCAGTACTTC. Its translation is CASSQPAGIYEQYF.

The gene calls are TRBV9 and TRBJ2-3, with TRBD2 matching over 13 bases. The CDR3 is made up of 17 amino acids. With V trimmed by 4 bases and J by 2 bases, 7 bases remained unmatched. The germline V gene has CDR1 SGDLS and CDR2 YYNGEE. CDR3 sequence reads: CASSRRTSGSLTDTQYF. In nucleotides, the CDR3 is TGTGCCAGCAGCAGACGGACTAGCGGGAGCCTCACAGATACGCAGTATTTT.

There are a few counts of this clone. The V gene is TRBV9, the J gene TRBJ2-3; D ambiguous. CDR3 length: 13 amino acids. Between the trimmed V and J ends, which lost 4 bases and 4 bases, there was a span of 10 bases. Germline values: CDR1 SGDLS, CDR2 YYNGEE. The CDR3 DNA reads TGTGCCAGCAGCAATCGACTTTCAGATACGCAGTATTTT. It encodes CASSNRLSDTQYF.

The CDR3 loop is CASREKSTNEKLFF. CDR3 in DNA: TGTGCCAGCAGAGAGAAGTCAACTAATGAAAAACTGTTTTTT. J is TRBJ1-4 and V is TRBV2; D uncertain. Germline values: CDR1 SNHLY, CDR2 FYNNEI. V dropped 6 bases and J dropped 0 bases, with 8 bases sitting between them. The CDR3 consists of 14 residues.

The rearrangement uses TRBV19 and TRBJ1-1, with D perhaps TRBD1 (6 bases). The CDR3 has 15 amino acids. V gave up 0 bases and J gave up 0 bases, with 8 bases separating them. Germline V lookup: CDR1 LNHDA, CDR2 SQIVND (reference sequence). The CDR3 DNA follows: TGTGCCAGTAGTATAGACGGGGGGCTGAACACTGAAGCTTTCTTT. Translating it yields CASSIDGGLNTEAFF.